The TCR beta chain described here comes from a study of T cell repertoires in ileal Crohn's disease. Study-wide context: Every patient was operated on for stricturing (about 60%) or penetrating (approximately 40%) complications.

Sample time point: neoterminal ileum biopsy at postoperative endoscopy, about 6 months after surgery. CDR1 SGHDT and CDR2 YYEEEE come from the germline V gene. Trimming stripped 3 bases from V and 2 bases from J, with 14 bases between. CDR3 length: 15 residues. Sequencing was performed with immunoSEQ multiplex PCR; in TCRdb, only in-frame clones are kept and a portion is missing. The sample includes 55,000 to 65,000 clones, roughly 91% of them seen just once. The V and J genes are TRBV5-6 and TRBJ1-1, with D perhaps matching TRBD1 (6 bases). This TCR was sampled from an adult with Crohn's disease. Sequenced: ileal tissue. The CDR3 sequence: CASSSGQTINTEAFF. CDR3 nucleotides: TGTGCCAGCAGCTCGGGACAAACCATTAACACTGAAGCTTTCTTT.